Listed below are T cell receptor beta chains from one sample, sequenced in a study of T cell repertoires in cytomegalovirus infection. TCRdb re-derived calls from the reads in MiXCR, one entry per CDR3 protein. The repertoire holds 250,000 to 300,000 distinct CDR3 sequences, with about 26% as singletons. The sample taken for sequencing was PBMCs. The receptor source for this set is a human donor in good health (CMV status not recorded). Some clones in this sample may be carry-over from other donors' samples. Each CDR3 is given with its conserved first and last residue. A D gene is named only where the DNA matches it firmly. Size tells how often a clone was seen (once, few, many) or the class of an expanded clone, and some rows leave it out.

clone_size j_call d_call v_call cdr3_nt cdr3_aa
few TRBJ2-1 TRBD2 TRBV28 TGTGCCTGGACGGGGGGGGTACACGATGAGCAGTTCTTC CAWTGGVHDEQFF
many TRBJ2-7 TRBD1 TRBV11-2 TGTGCCAGCAGCTTATCGGCGACAGGGGGGCCCTACGAGCAGTACTTC CASSLSATGGPYEQYF
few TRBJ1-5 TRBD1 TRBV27 TGTGCCAGCGGTTCCGGGACAGGGACTATAGGCAATCAGCCCCAGCATTTT CASGSGTGTIGNQPQHF
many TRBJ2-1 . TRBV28 TGTGCCAGCATGTACAAGAGGGCCACCTACAATGAGCAGTTCTTC CASMYKRATYNEQFF
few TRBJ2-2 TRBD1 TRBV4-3 TGCGCCAGCAGCCCAGCTACAGGGGGCCCGAACACCGGGGAGCTGTTTTTT CASSPATGGPNTGELFF
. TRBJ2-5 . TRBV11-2 TGTGCCAGCAGCTTAGAAACGGTTCACCAAGAGACCCAGTACTTC CASSLETVHQETQYF
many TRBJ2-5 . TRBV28 TGTGCCAGCACCCCAGGGGGGGGAAAGACCCAGTACTTC CASTPGGGKTQYF
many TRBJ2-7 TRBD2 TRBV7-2 TGTGCCAGCAGCTTAGGCGGGAGTAGCAACGAGCAGTACTTC CASSLGGSSNEQYF
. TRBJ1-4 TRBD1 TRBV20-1 TGCAGTGCCCGTCCCGGGACAGGGGTTGGTGAAAAACTGTTTTTT CSARPGTGVGEKLFF
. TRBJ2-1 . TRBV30 TGTGCCTGGAGTAATGGTAACCTCGATGAGCAGTTCTTC CAWSNGNLDEQFF
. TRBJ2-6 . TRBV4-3 TGCGCCAGCAGCCAAGTGGTGAGGGGGTATGGGGCCAACGTCCTGACTTTC CASSQVVRGYGANVLTF
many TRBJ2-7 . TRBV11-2 TGTGCCAGCAGCTTAGCGGTGGGGGTAGGCCGCTACGAGCAGTACTTC CASSLAVGVGRYEQYF
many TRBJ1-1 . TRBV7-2 TGTGCCAGCAGCTTAGGTACAGGGTATAACACTGAAGCTTTCTTT CASSLGTGYNTEAFF
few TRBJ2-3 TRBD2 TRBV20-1 TGCAGTGCTTCTCCCTTAGCGGGGGACTACACAGATACGCAGTATTTT CSASPLAGDYTDTQYF
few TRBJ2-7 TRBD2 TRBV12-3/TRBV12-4 TGTGCCAGCAGTATCGGGAGGGCCGGGTACGAGCAGTACTTC CASSIGRAGYEQYF
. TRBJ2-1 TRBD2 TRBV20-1 TGCAGTGCTAGCATTGAAGGACTAGCGGGGCGGAATGAGCAGTTCTTC CSASIEGLAGRNEQFF
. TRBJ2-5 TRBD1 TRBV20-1 TGCAGTGCTAAGCCGGGACAGGGTGGAGAGACCCAGTACTTC CSAKPGQGGETQYF
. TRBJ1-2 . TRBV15 TGTGCCACCAGCCCCAACAGGGAGGCCTATGGCTACACCTTC CATSPNREAYGYTF
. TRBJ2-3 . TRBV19 TGTGCCCCTCGAGACAGCAACACAGATACGCAGTATTTT CAPRDSNTDTQYF
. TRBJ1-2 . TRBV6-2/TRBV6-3 TGTGCCAGCAGTTACCTGACTAACTATGGCTACACCTTC CASSYLTNYGYTF
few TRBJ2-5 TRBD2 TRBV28 TGTGCCAGCAGTCCGTATTATCTAGCGGGAGTAGTGGAGACCCAGTACTTC CASSPYYLAGVVETQYF
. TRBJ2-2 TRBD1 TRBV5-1 TGCGCCAGCAGCTTGCTTACCGGACAGGGGGCCTCCGGGGAGCTGTTTTTT CASSLLTGQGASGELFF
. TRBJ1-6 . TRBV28 TGTGCCAGCAGTGCGGGGGTAGCCAATTCACCCCTCCACTTT CASSAGVANSPLHF
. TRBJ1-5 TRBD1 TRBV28 TGTGCCAGCCGATCGGGACAGGGGGATCAGCCCCAGCATTTT CASRSGQGDQPQHF
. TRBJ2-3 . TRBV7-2 TGTGCCAGCAGCCCCTTGGGGCCAGGGATGACAGATACGCAGTATTTT CASSPLGPGMTDTQYF
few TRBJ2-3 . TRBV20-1 TGCAGTGCCAAGACGGTCACACTTCCAGATACGCAGTATTTT CSAKTVTLPDTQYF
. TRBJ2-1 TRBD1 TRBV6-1 TGTGCCAGCAGTGTCAGGGGGCCCCATGAGCAGTTCTTC CASSVRGPHEQFF
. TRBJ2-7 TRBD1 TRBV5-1 TGCGCCAGCAGCTTGAGGGACAGGGCTATCAGCTCCTACGAGCAGTACTTC CASSLRDRAISSYEQYF
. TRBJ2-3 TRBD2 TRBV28 TGTGCCAGCAGCTTAGCGGGAGCCCTCATGGATACGCAGTATTTT CASSLAGALMDTQYF
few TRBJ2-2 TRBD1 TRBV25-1 TGTGCCAGCTATTTGCCCAGGGGGAACGTACAGACCGGGGAGCTGTTTTTT CASYLPRGNVQTGELFF
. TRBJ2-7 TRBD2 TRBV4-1 TGCGCCAGCAGACTAGCGGGGGGGACTATAGAGCAGTACTTC CASRLAGGTIEQYF
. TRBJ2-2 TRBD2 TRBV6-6 TGTGCCAGCAGTTACTGGTCCCCCTTAGCGGGAGTGGACACCGGGGAGCTGTTTTTT CASSYWSPLAGVDTGELFF
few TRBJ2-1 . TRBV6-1 TGTGCCAGCAGCCCCAAGCAGAATGAGCAGTTCTTC CASSPKQNEQFF
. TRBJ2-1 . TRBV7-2 TGTGCCAGCAGCCCCGGGGTAGGGAACTACAATGAGCAGTTCTTC CASSPGVGNYNEQFF
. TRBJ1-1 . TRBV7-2 TGTGCCAGCAGCTCCGGACGGGGGAGCACTGAAGCTTTCTTT CASSSGRGSTEAFF
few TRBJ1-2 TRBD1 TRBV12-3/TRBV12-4 TGTGCCAGCAGCCGACCACAGGGGTTGGGCTATGGCTACACCTTC CASSRPQGLGYGYTF
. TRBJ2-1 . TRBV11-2 TGTGCCAGCAGCCCCCACGAGCATGGGTACAATGAGCAGTTCTTC CASSPHEHGYNEQFF
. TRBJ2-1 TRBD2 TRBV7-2 TGTGCCAGCAGCTCTGGACTAGCGGGGACTGAGCAGTTCTTC CASSSGLAGTEQFF
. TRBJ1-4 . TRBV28 TGTGCCAGCAGCTCAGCCCTGTATGAAAAACTGTTTTTT CASSSALYEKLFF
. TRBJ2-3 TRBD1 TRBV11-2 TGTGCCAGCAGACCGGACAGGGGGTGGACAGATACGCAGTATTTT CASRPDRGWTDTQYF
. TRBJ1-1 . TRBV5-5 TGTGCCAGCAGCCGAGGACAGCCTTCCACTGAAGCTTTCTTT CASSRGQPSTEAFF
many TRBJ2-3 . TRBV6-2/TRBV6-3 TGTGCCAGCAGTTACTCAGGCGGAACTCTGGATACGCAGTATTTT CASSYSGGTLDTQYF
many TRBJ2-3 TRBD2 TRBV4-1 TGCGCCAGCAGCCCTATTCCTCTAGCGGGCACAGATACGCAGTATTTT CASSPIPLAGTDTQYF
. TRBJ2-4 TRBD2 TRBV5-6 TGTGCCAGCAACTTGAGGACTAGCGGGAGGGCCGTGCAAAACATTCAGTACTTC CASNLRTSGRAVQNIQYF
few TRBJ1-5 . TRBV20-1 TGCAGTGCTAGAGTAGGGGTGGGCAATCAGCCCCAGCATTTT CSARVGVGNQPQHF
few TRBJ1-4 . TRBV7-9 TGTGCCAGCAGCTCCGCCCGACAGTTCTCTAATGAAAAACTGTTTTTT CASSSARQFSNEKLFF
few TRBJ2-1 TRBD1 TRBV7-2 TGTGCCAGCAGCATACGACAGGGGAAGCAGTTCTTC CASSIRQGKQFF
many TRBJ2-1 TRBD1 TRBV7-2 TGTGCCAGCAGCTGGAGACAGGGGTTCAATGAGCAGTTCTTC CASSWRQGFNEQFF
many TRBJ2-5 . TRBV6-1 TGTGCCAGCCTGGGGGGTATGGTTGCGTCCCAGTACTTC CASLGGMVASQYF
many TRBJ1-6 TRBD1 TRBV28 TGTGCCAGCAGTTTATTGACAGGGCGTTCACCCCTCCACTTT CASSLLTGRSPLHF
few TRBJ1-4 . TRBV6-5 TGTGCCAGCAGTTACGGGGGGCGCGGCGAAAAACTGTTTTTT CASSYGGRGEKLFF
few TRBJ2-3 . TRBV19 TGTGCCAGTAGTCTGTCAGCCCTTGATACGCAGTATTTT CASSLSALDTQYF
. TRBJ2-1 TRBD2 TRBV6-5 TGTGCCAGCAGGGCTACGGGGGGGATTGGGGAGCAGTTCTTC CASRATGGIGEQFF
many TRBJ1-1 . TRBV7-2 TGTGCCAGCAGCTTACGGGGGGCGGACACTGAAGCTTTCTTT CASSLRGADTEAFF
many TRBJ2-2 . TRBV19 TGTGCCAGTAGTAGCGGGGTCCCAAGGCCTACGAACACCGGGGAGCTGTTTTTT CASSSGVPRPTNTGELFF